This entry concerns a single T cell receptor beta chain. What it recognizes is unknown. The germline V gene encodes CDR1 SGHTA and CDR2 FQGNSA. The ends were cut back, 2 bases at V and 4 bases at J, with 6 bases in the middle. The CDR3 spans 12 residues. Assay used: immunoSEQ multiplex PCR; TCRdb lists only in-frame clones, some missing. This sample yields under 95,000 clones, of which roughly 87% are seen a single time; around 2.2% belongs to the top ten. This specimen comes from a study of T cell responses to AZD1222 COVID-19 vaccine. General study points: Clonal diversity was possibly underestimated; the donors were predominantly white British and more often female. Repertoires in all cases were sampled only once the peak T cell response had passed. The study found vaccine-associated CD4 TCRs spanning spike, dominant at 160-218 and 743-854.

The input for sequencing was peripheral blood, taken on day 0 of AZD1222 vaccination. This clonotype was obtained from an adult in good health. The chain combines TRBV7-2 with TRBJ2-7; a possible D gene is TRBD2 (5 bases). In DNA, the CDR3 is TGTGCCAGCAGCTTAAGGAGGTACGAGCAGTACTTC. Translated, it gives CASSLRRYEQYF.